The clone carrying this TCR beta chain was counted many times. The sample comes from a study of metastatic and nonmetastatic thyroid tumors. TCRdb used MiXCR to call clones anew from the PCR reads. The data contain 15,000 to 20,000 clones, roughly a quarter of them singletons. Thyroid surgery had not been preceded by any treatment in any patient. What was sequenced was tumor tissue. This receptor was taken from a female donor with papillary thyroid cancer or a benign thyroid nodule (not recorded which). Some clones in this sample may be carry-over from other donors' samples.

Here the CDR3 DNA reads TGTGCCAGCAGCTTAGACACATCCGAGCAGTACTTC. This sequence encodes CASSLDTSEQYF. The rearrangement joins TRBV7-2 to TRBJ2-7; D is unclear. Trimming pared 1 base from V and 6 bases from J, leaving 7 bases between. Per germline, CDR1 SGHTA and CDR2 FQGNSA. CDR3 size: 12 residues.